Below, 27 T cell receptor beta chains from the same sample are listed, as sequenced in a study of OX40 agonist ivuxolimab in advanced cancers. Profiled with immunoSEQ multiplex PCR; TCRdb holds only in-frame clones, not every one. The sample records about 66,000 clones, approximately 91% being singletons. Source: CD4+ or CD8+ T cells sorted from blood, taken in a trial of the OX40 agonist ivuxolimab. These receptors were taken from an adult with an advanced solid tumor such as melanoma, head and neck, liver or kidney cancer.

The chain combines TRBV7-9 with TRBJ2-1; the D call may be TRBD1 or TRBD2 (7 bases each). The V gene's germline CDR1 is SEHNR and CDR2 FQNEAQ (reference sequence). V lost 10 bases and J lost 6, with 25 bases in between. The CDR3 sequence is 16 residues long. Here the CDR3 DNA reads TGTGCCATACCGACAGGGCGGGCGGGGGTGTTCAATGAGCAGTTCTTC. It codes for CAIPTGRAGVFNEQFF.

The CDR3 sequence is CASSPTGESSYEQYF. CDR3 bases: TGCGCCAGCAGCCCCACAGGGGAATCCTCCTACGAGCAGTACTTC. This chain joins TRBV5-1 and TRBJ2-7; 7 nucleotides align to TRBD1. The V gene end was trimmed by 4 bases and the J gene end by 0 bases; junction bases not matched to a gene: 7. The CDR3 loop spans 15 amino acids. Germline loops: CDR1 SGHRS, CDR2 YFSETQ. The variable domain in full, completed from reference TRBV5-1 and TRBJ2-7, reads KAGVTQTPRYLIKTRGQQVTLSCSPISGHRSVSWYQQTPGQGLQFLFEYFSETQRNKGNFPGRFSGRQFSNSRSEMNVSTLELGDSALYLCASSPTGESSYEQYFGPGTRLTVT.

As DNA, the CDR3 is TGCGCCAGCAGCTTGGTGATAGCGGGAGTCACCGGGGAGCTGTTTTTT. Translated, it gives CASSLVIAGVTGELFF. The chain recombines TRBV5-1 with TRBJ2-2, with TRBD2 matching over 9 bases. The CDR3 consists of 16 residues. V was clipped by 0 bases and J by 4 bases; unmatched bases: 4. Germline CDR1 SGHRS, CDR2 YFSETQ.

This clone is a singleton in its sample. The V call is TRBV4-2, the J call TRBJ2-2; TRBD2 matches at 11 bases. With 3 bases clipped from V and 0 bases from J, the junction kept 0 bases outside the gene matches. The CDR3 is made up of 16 amino acids. Germline assignment: CDR1 LGHNA and CDR2 YNFKEQ. The CDR3 DNA reads as TGTGCCAGCAGCCAGGGACTAGCGGCGAACACCGGGGAGCTGTTTTTT. This codes for CASSQGLAANTGELFF.

This clone showed up just once. The chain is built from TRBV6-1 and TRBJ1-4, with D possibly TRBD1 on 5 matching bases. Per germline, CDR1 MNHNS and CDR2 SASEGT. The CDR3 length is 17 residues. Deletions cut 4 bases from V and 0 bases from J, with 15 bases between. The CDR3 here is CASSVKRGVATNEKLFF. The CDR3 nucleotides are TGTGCCAGCAGTGTAAAAAGAGGGGTTGCAACTAATGAAAAACTGTTTTTT.

This chain uses TRBV6-1 with TRBJ1-6; tentatively, D is TRBD1 (6 bases). Trimming took 7 bases from V and 10 from J, leaving 17 bases between them. The CDR3 sequence is 14 residues long. CDR1 is MNHNS, CDR2 SASEGT, per germline. CDR3 amino acids: CASIDGVGASPLHF. CDR3 DNA: TGTGCCAGCATCGACGGGGTGGGGGCATCACCCCTCCACTTT.

The V gene is TRBV2, the J gene TRBJ2-7; D is uncertain. The V and J ends lost 8 bases and 2 bases respectively, with 13 bases between them. The length of the CDR3 is 13 residues. Germline CDR1 and CDR2: SNHLY and FYNNEI. The CDR3 loop is CASGYKRTYEQYF. The CDR3 DNA sequence: TGTGCCAGCGGTTATAAGCGAACCTACGAGCAGTACTTC. Looking up the rest from reference TRBV2 and TRBJ2-7 gives the full variable domain: EPEVTQTPSHQVTQMGQEVILRCVPISNHLYFYWYRQILGQKVEFLVSFYNNEISEKSEIFDDQFSVERPDGSNFTLKIRSTKLEDSAMYFCASGYKRTYEQYFGPGTRLTVT.

This chain connects TRBV5-4 to TRBJ2-7; tentatively, D is TRBD1 or TRBD2 (5 bases each). Deletions cut 7 bases from V and 5 bases from J, with 25 bases between. In germline, CDR1 is SGHNT, CDR2 YYREEE (reference sequence). The CDR3 loop spans 16 amino acids. CDR3 sequence: CASSPRGIGPPDEQYF. DNA for the CDR3: TGTGCCAGCTCGCCGAGGGGCATCGGACCACCTGACGAGCAGTACTTC.

The rearrangement links TRBV4-1 to TRBJ1-2, with 8 bases that match TRBD1. CDR1 and CDR2 from the germline V gene are MGHRA and YSYEKL. V lost 3 bases and J lost 0; bases outside the gene matches: 15. The CDR3 extends over 19 amino acids. The CDR3: CASSQANTGGQTSNYGYTF. In DNA form, the CDR3 reads TGCGCCAGCAGCCAGGCTAACACAGGGGGACAGACTTCTAACTATGGCTACACCTTC.

This clone was counted once. The chain uses TRBV7-8 and TRBJ2-1; D gene unclear. V was shortened by 1 base and J by 1 base, with 11 bases between the two germline ends. Germline loops: CDR1 SGHVS, CDR2 FQNEAQ. CDR3 length: 16 residues. The CDR3 sequence: CASSLDGGRSYNEQFF. Written as DNA, the CDR3 is TGTGCCAGCAGCTTAGACGGTGGACGGTCCTACAATGAGCAGTTCTTC.

CDR3 in amino acids: CATQAGGPDEQFF. The CDR3 DNA reads as TGTGCCACCCAAGCGGGAGGGCCTGACGAGCAGTTCTTC. This chain joins TRBV10-3 and TRBJ2-1, with 10 bases matching TRBD2. Trimming removed 10 bases from V and 10 bases from J; junction bases left unmatched: 10. CDR3 length: 13 residues. CDR1 and CDR2 (germline): ENHRY, SYGVKD.

The chain combines TRBV19 with TRBJ1-5, with D possibly TRBD1 on 5 matching bases. Germline V CDR1 and CDR2: LNHDA, SQIVND (reference sequence). The CDR3 has 14 residues. Deletions cut 3 bases from V and 7 bases from J, with 13 bases between. CDR3 nucleotides: TGTGCCAGTAGTATCATGGGGGGTTACCAGCCCCAGCATTTT. Translation: CASSIMGGYQPQHF.

The chain combines TRBV5-6 with TRBJ2-3; tentatively, D is TRBD2 (5 bases). CDR3 size: 14 residues. Germline assignment: CDR1 SGHDT and CDR2 YYEEEE. Deletions cut 6 bases from V and 12 bases from J, with 23 bases between. DNA of the CDR3: TGTGCCAGCACCCCCCGAGATCCCGGGATGTTTCAGTATTTT. Residues: CASTPRDPGMFQYF.

In nucleotides, the CDR3 is TGTGCCAGCAGATCAAATGAGCAGTTCTTC. Translation gives CASRSNEQFF. The rearrangement links TRBV2 to TRBJ2-1; D gene ambiguous. CDR3 length equals 10 residues. V was pared by 6 bases and J by 7 bases, with 4 bases between. Germline CDR1 is SNHLY and CDR2 is FYNNEI. Based on the CDR3 plus reference TRBV2 and TRBJ2-1, the full variable domain is EPEVTQTPSHQVTQMGQEVILRCVPISNHLYFYWYRQILGQKVEFLVSFYNNEISEKSEIFDDQFSVERPDGSNFTLKIRSTKLEDSAMYFCASRSNEQFFGPGTRLTVL.

This clone was counted once. The rearrangement uses TRBV11-3 and TRBJ2-2; 12 bases are a match to TRBD1. With 1 base clipped from V and 7 bases from J, the junction kept 4 bases outside the gene matches. There are 16 residues in the CDR3. Per the germline V gene, CDR1 is SGHNT and CDR2 is YENEEA. For the CDR3, the DNA is TGTGCCAGCAGCTTAGGGGGACAGGGGGCCGGCGGGGAGCTGTTTTTT. Protein sequence: CASSLGGQGAGGELFF.

The CDR3 protein is CASTSKQGYSNQPQHF. CDR3 coding DNA: TGTGCCAGCACTTCAAAACAGGGTTATAGCAATCAGCCCCAGCATTTT. The rearrangement links TRBV21-1 to TRBJ1-5; TRBD1 is the table's D call, not checked against the DNA. TRBV21-1 is a documented pseudogene. This CDR3 has 16 amino acids.

This clone was seen only once. The V call is TRBV29-1, the J call TRBJ2-5; TRBD2 matches at 7 bases. V lost 3 bases and J lost 4; bases outside the gene matches: 8. CDR3 length equals 14 residues. In germline, CDR1 is SQVTM, CDR2 ANQGSEA. CDR3 sequence: CSVDLLAVVETQYF. CDR3 coding DNA: TGCAGCGTTGATTTGCTAGCGGTAGTAGAGACCCAGTACTTC.

The chain joins TRBV5-1 to TRBJ2-7; TRBD2 aligns across 11 bases. The CDR3 sequence is 16 residues long. CDR1 and CDR2 (germline): SGHRS, YFSETQ. V lost 4 bases and J lost 5; bases outside the gene matches: 11. DNA of the CDR3: TGCGCCAGCAGCGCGGGATCACTAGCGGGAGCCAACGAGCAGTACTTC. Encoded protein: CASSAGSLAGANEQYF.

The table lists this clone with a count of one. J is TRBJ1-2 and V is TRBV5-8, with a weak D call TRBD1 (5 bases). This CDR3 is 15 amino acids long. Trimming took 0 bases from V and 1 from J, leaving 10 bases between them. The germline CDR1 and CDR2 sequences are SGHTS and YDEGEE. CDR3 in DNA: TGTGCCAGCAGCTTGGGAGGGACCCATAACTATGGCTACACCTTC. Protein: CASSLGGTHNYGYTF.

In DNA, the CDR3 is TGTGCCAGCAGTTTACTAGCGGGAGGAGAGAATACGCAGTATTTT. Protein product: CASSLLAGGENTQYF. The J gene is TRBJ2-3, the V gene TRBV28; TRBD2 matches 11 bases. In germline, CDR1 is MDHEN, CDR2 SYDVKM. V lost 2 bases, J lost 7 bases, and 5 bases stayed unmatched. CDR3 length: 15 residues.

The chain employs TRBV7-2 and TRBJ1-5; a weak D match, TRBD1 (6 bases). This CDR3 contains 15 residues. V lost 3 bases, J lost 1 base, and 10 bases lay in between. CDR1 SGHTA and CDR2 FQGNSA come from the germline V gene. This CDR3 is CASSLGAGSNQPQHF. CDR3 coding DNA: TGTGCCAGCAGCTTGGGGGCAGGCAGCAATCAGCCCCAGCATTTT.

This clone was counted once. The rearrangement uses TRBV5-6 and TRBJ2-3; 9 bases agree with TRBD2. Germline CDR1 reads SGHDT; CDR2 reads YYEEEE. V lost 3 bases and J lost 2; bases outside the gene matches: 13. The length of the CDR3 is 18 residues. The CDR3 bases are TGTGCCAGCAGCTCCCTACTAGTTAGCGGGAGAATCACAGATACGCAGTATTTT. It is translated as CASSSLLVSGRITDTQYF. The whole variable domain, filled in from reference TRBV5-6 and TRBJ2-3, reads DAGVTQSPTHLIKTRGQQVTLRCSPKSGHDTVSWYQQALGQGPQFIFQYYEEEERQRGNFPDRFSGHQFPNYSSELNVNALLLGDSALYLCASSSLLVSGRITDTQYFGPGTRLTVL.

The chain has TRBV4-1 and TRBJ2-3; the match to TRBD2 covers 14 bases. Trimming at V came to 3 bases and at J to 1 base, leaving 9 bases not matched to a gene. The CDR3 is 19 residues long. Germline values: CDR1 MGHRA, CDR2 YSYEKL. CDR3: CASSHYGLAGGVGTDTQYF. CDR3 DNA: TGCGCCAGCAGCCATTATGGACTAGCGGGAGGAGTAGGCACAGATACGCAGTATTTT.

CDR3 coding DNA: TGTGCCAGCAGCCAAGAGCCCAGATACGAGCAGTACTTC. This gives the protein CASSQEPRYEQYF. The chain recombines TRBV14 with TRBJ2-7; D is uncertain. The length of the CDR3 is 13 residues. Per germline, CDR1 SGHDN and CDR2 FVKESK. V was cut by 0 bases and J by 4 bases, with 7 bases left in between.

This clone was observed a single time. The rearrangement links TRBV18 to TRBJ2-5; D remains ambiguous. The CDR3 totals 13 residues. The germline gives CDR1 KGHSH, CDR2 LQKENI. V lost 3 bases and J lost 2, with 7 bases in between. The CDR3 DNA reads as TGTGCCAGCTCACCGGGGTTGCAAGAGACCCAGTACTTC. This translates into CASSPGLQETQYF.

The rearrangement links TRBV10-1 to TRBJ2-5; 12 nucleotides match TRBD1. The V gene end was trimmed by 0 bases and the J gene end by 4 bases; junction bases not matched to a gene: 3. The length of the CDR3 is 16 residues. Per the germline V gene, CDR1 is WNHNN and CDR2 is SYGVQD (reference sequence). CDR3 sequence: CASSESRDRGRETQYF. CDR3 in DNA: TGCGCCAGCAGTGAGTCCCGGGACAGGGGGCGAGAGACCCAGTACTTC.

The V and J genes are TRBV28 and TRBJ1-6; no clear D gene. Trimming shortened V by 6 bases and J by 7 bases, and 13 bases separated the two germline ends. Germline CDR1 is MDHEN and CDR2 is SYDVKM. The CDR3 runs to 14 residues. The CDR3 here is CASRPDTANSPLHF. CDR3 nucleotide sequence: TGTGCCAGCAGACCCGACACCGCCAATTCACCCCTCCACTTT.